These T cell receptor beta chains were read from a single sample in a study of blood T cells in healthy people across ages. TCRdb independently ran MiXCR on the 5' RACE reads; one entry per CDR3 protein. The table records 850,000 to 1,300,000 distinct CDR3 sequences, more than 35% of them present only once. The sequenced sample consisted of blood. The receptors here all came from a woman aged 55-75 years in good health. Each CDR3 is given with its conserved first and last residue. Each record gives: clone size, J gene, D gene, V gene, CDR3 length, CDR3 protein, CDR3 DNA. The D gene is left open where the match is weak. Not every row has a clone size; where given, it reads once, few, many or a size class.

clone_size: .; j_call: TRBJ1-3; d_call: TRBD1; v_call: TRBV6-5; cdr3_length: 17; cdr3_aa: CASSYSGTGSSGNTIYF; cdr3_nt: TGTGCCAGCAGTTACTCGGGGACAGGGTCCTCTGGAAACACCATATATTTT
clone_size: .; j_call: TRBJ2-1; d_call: .; v_call: TRBV10-3; cdr3_length: 14; cdr3_aa: CAISEGRRRNEQFF; cdr3_nt: TGTGCCATCAGTGAGGGGCGACGGCGTAATGAGCAGTTCTTC
clone_size: .; j_call: TRBJ2-1; d_call: .; v_call: TRBV20-1; cdr3_length: 13; cdr3_aa: CSARGWGGETQFF; cdr3_nt: TGCAGTGCTAGGGGCTGGGGCGGAGAGACCCAGTTCTTC
clone_size: .; j_call: TRBJ1-5; d_call: TRBD1; v_call: TRBV20-1; cdr3_length: 16; cdr3_aa: CSSGTGGQHRGQPQHF; cdr3_nt: TGCAGCTCAGGGACAGGGGGCCAACATAGGGGTCAGCCCCAGCATTTT
clone_size: once; j_call: TRBJ2-7; d_call: .; v_call: TRBV5-1; cdr3_length: 14; cdr3_aa: CASSLALGTYGQYF; cdr3_nt: TGCGCCAGCAGCTTGGCCCTGGGGACCTACGGGCAGTACTTC
clone_size: .; j_call: TRBJ1-1; d_call: .; v_call: TRBV4-2; cdr3_length: 13; cdr3_aa: CASSQPRDEEAFF; cdr3_nt: TGTGCCAGCAGCCAGCCCCGGGACGAAGAAGCTTTCTTT
clone_size: few; j_call: TRBJ2-3; d_call: TRBD1; v_call: TRBV6-2/TRBV6-3; cdr3_length: 11; cdr3_aa: CATRQGAPPYF; cdr3_nt: TGTGCCACCCGACAGGGCGCCCCTCCGTATTTT
clone_size: .; j_call: TRBJ2-7; d_call: .; v_call: TRBV7-2; cdr3_length: 15; cdr3_aa: CASSTTRDMPYEQYF; cdr3_nt: TGTGCCAGCAGCACAACGCGGGACATGCCCTACGAGCAGTACTTC
clone_size: .; j_call: TRBJ1-2; d_call: TRBD1; v_call: TRBV10-3; cdr3_length: 15; cdr3_aa: CAISAWTGVNYGYTF; cdr3_nt: TGTGCCATCAGTGCTTGGACAGGGGTGAACTATGGCTACACCTTC
clone_size: .; j_call: TRBJ2-7; d_call: .; v_call: TRBV6-5; cdr3_length: 14; cdr3_aa: CASSSPGLNYEQYF; cdr3_nt: TGTGCCAGCAGTTCTCCGGGACTTAACTACGAGCAGTACTTC
clone_size: few; j_call: TRBJ1-5; d_call: TRBD1; v_call: TRBV4-1; cdr3_length: 19; cdr3_aa: CASSQGDDRGLRSNQPQHF; cdr3_nt: TGCGCCAGCAGCCAGGGGGATGACAGGGGGCTAAGGAGCAATCAGCCCCAGCATTTT
clone_size: few; j_call: TRBJ1-2; d_call: TRBD1; v_call: TRBV10-3; cdr3_length: 13; cdr3_aa: CAISGSGGYGYTF; cdr3_nt: TGTGCCATCAGTGGGTCAGGGGGCTATGGCTACACCTTC
clone_size: few; j_call: TRBJ1-2; d_call: .; v_call: TRBV5-1; cdr3_length: 12; cdr3_aa: CASSVGGDGYTF; cdr3_nt: TGCGCCAGCAGCGTAGGGGGGGATGGCTACACCTTC
clone_size: .; j_call: TRBJ2-5; d_call: .; v_call: TRBV21-1; cdr3_length: 16; cdr3_aa: CASSKETSVLQETQYF; cdr3_nt: TGTGCCAGCAGCAAAGAGACTAGCGTTCTCCAAGAGACCCAGTACTTC
clone_size: .; j_call: TRBJ2-1; d_call: TRBD2; v_call: TRBV24-1; cdr3_length: 16; cdr3_aa: CATSDLEAGSYNEQFF; cdr3_nt: TGTGCCACCAGTGATTTGGAAGCGGGGTCCTACAATGAGCAGTTCTTC
clone_size: .; j_call: TRBJ2-3; d_call: TRBD1; v_call: TRBV20-1; cdr3_length: 14; cdr3_aa: CSAIAGTALDTQYF; cdr3_nt: TGCAGTGCGATCGCCGGGACAGCCCTAGATACGCAGTATTTT
clone_size: few; j_call: TRBJ2-3; d_call: .; v_call: TRBV20-1; cdr3_length: 11; cdr3_aa: CSADNGDTQYF; cdr3_nt: TGCAGTGCCGATAATGGGGATACGCAGTATTTT
clone_size: .; j_call: TRBJ2-7; d_call: .; v_call: TRBV2; cdr3_length: 11; cdr3_aa: CASTRSTEQYF; cdr3_nt: TGTGCCAGCACCAGGAGCACCGAGCAGTACTTC
clone_size: few; j_call: TRBJ2-7; d_call: TRBD2; v_call: TRBV7-6; cdr3_length: 16; cdr3_aa: CASSFRGGGSSYEQYF; cdr3_nt: TGTGCCAGCAGCTTCCGCGGCGGGGGGAGCTCCTACGAGCAGTACTTC
clone_size: .; j_call: TRBJ2-1; d_call: .; v_call: TRBV28; cdr3_length: 16; cdr3_aa: CASSPTGTVTYNEQFF; cdr3_nt: TGTGCCAGCAGTCCGACCGGGACCGTAACCTACAATGAGCAGTTCTTC
clone_size: few; j_call: TRBJ2-1; d_call: .; v_call: TRBV7-9; cdr3_length: 14; cdr3_aa: CASSTTRSYNEQFF; cdr3_nt: TGTGCCAGCAGTACCACGAGAAGCTACAATGAGCAGTTCTTC
clone_size: .; j_call: TRBJ2-1; d_call: TRBD2; v_call: TRBV29-1; cdr3_length: 15; cdr3_aa: CSVVFALAGAHEQFF; cdr3_nt: TGCAGCGTTGTCTTTGCACTAGCGGGAGCCCATGAGCAGTTCTTC
clone_size: few; j_call: TRBJ2-1; d_call: TRBD2; v_call: TRBV5-1; cdr3_length: 17; cdr3_aa: CASSLAGTSGRVDEQFF; cdr3_nt: TGCGCCAGCAGCTTGGCAGGGACTAGCGGGAGAGTGGATGAGCAGTTCTTC
clone_size: few; j_call: TRBJ2-5; d_call: .; v_call: TRBV6-1; cdr3_length: 14; cdr3_aa: CAASRRSGGETQYF; cdr3_nt: TGTGCCGCCAGCAGGAGGTCCGGAGGAGAGACCCAGTACTTC
clone_size: many; j_call: TRBJ2-7; d_call: .; v_call: TRBV27; cdr3_length: 12; cdr3_aa: CASSHSPYEQYF; cdr3_nt: TGTGCCAGCAGCCATAGCCCCTACGAGCAGTACTTC
clone_size: few; j_call: TRBJ2-5; d_call: TRBD1; v_call: TRBV29-1; cdr3_length: 15; cdr3_aa: CSVTTTGTVKETQYF; cdr3_nt: TGCAGCGTCACTACTACCGGGACAGTTAAAGAGACCCAGTACTTC
clone_size: .; j_call: TRBJ2-7; d_call: .; v_call: TRBV7-9; cdr3_length: 14; cdr3_aa: CASTEDSFPYEQYF; cdr3_nt: TGTGCCAGCACCGAAGACAGCTTTCCCTACGAGCAGTACTTC
clone_size: .; j_call: TRBJ1-2; d_call: .; v_call: TRBV20-1; cdr3_length: 13; cdr3_aa: CSARDPDNYGYTF; cdr3_nt: TGCAGTGCTAGAGACCCAGATAACTATGGCTACACCTTC
clone_size: few; j_call: TRBJ2-3; d_call: .; v_call: TRBV12-3/TRBV12-4; cdr3_length: 13; cdr3_aa: CASSLDLEDTQYF; cdr3_nt: TGTGCCAGCAGTTTGGATCTAGAAGATACGCAGTATTTT
clone_size: .; j_call: TRBJ1-5; d_call: .; v_call: TRBV3-1; cdr3_length: 15; cdr3_aa: CASSSAGTSNQPQHF; cdr3_nt: TGTGCCAGCAGTTCCGCAGGGACAAGCAATCAGCCCCAGCATTTT
clone_size: few; j_call: TRBJ2-7; d_call: TRBD1; v_call: TRBV29-1; cdr3_length: 15; cdr3_aa: CSVGGSTGATYEQYF; cdr3_nt: TGCAGCGTTGGTGGCTCGACAGGGGCAACCTACGAGCAGTACTTC
clone_size: few; j_call: TRBJ2-3; d_call: TRBD1; v_call: TRBV20-1; cdr3_length: 16; cdr3_aa: CSASKGQGRCTDTQYF; cdr3_nt: TGCAGTGCTAGTAAGGGACAGGGGAGGTGCACAGATACGCAGTATTTT
clone_size: .; j_call: TRBJ2-2; d_call: .; v_call: TRBV5-1; cdr3_length: 15; cdr3_aa: CASSFMSSNTGELFF; cdr3_nt: TGCGCCAGCAGCTTTATGAGCTCTAACACCGGGGAGCTGTTTTTT
clone_size: .; j_call: TRBJ2-5; d_call: .; v_call: TRBV7-9; cdr3_length: 15; cdr3_aa: CASSHPRQPGETQYF; cdr3_nt: TGTGCCAGCAGCCACCCCAGACAGCCGGGAGAGACCCAGTACTTC
clone_size: .; j_call: TRBJ1-6; d_call: .; v_call: TRBV6-5; cdr3_length: 15; cdr3_aa: CASSSRGGLDSPLHF; cdr3_nt: TGTGCCAGCAGTTCCCGGGGGGGTTTGGATTCACCCCTCCACTTT
clone_size: .; j_call: TRBJ2-7; d_call: .; v_call: TRBV12-3/TRBV12-4; cdr3_length: 14; cdr3_aa: CASRPYVRANEQYF; cdr3_nt: TGTGCCAGCAGACCATACGTACGGGCCAATGAGCAGTACTTC
clone_size: few; j_call: TRBJ2-1; d_call: .; v_call: TRBV11-2; cdr3_length: 13; cdr3_aa: CASSRTGLNEQFF; cdr3_nt: TGTGCCAGCAGCCGAACAGGGTTAAATGAGCAGTTCTTC
clone_size: .; j_call: TRBJ2-3; d_call: .; v_call: TRBV20-1; cdr3_length: 12; cdr3_aa: CSASSSTDTQYF; cdr3_nt: TGCAGTGCTAGCAGCTCCACAGATACGCAGTATTTT
clone_size: few; j_call: TRBJ2-2; d_call: .; v_call: TRBV20-1; cdr3_length: 16; cdr3_aa: CSARGGQGPTVGELFF; cdr3_nt: TGCAGTGCTAGAGGGGGACAAGGCCCTACGGTCGGGGAGCTGTTTTTT
clone_size: .; j_call: TRBJ1-5; d_call: .; v_call: TRBV9; cdr3_length: 13; cdr3_aa: CASSVGVHQPQHF; cdr3_nt: TGTGCCAGCAGCGTAGGAGTACACCAGCCCCAGCATTTT
clone_size: .; j_call: TRBJ1-2; d_call: .; v_call: TRBV6-1; cdr3_length: 15; cdr3_aa: CASSEAGRIYYGYTF; cdr3_nt: TGTGCCAGCAGTGAAGCAGGGCGGATATACTATGGCTACACCTTC